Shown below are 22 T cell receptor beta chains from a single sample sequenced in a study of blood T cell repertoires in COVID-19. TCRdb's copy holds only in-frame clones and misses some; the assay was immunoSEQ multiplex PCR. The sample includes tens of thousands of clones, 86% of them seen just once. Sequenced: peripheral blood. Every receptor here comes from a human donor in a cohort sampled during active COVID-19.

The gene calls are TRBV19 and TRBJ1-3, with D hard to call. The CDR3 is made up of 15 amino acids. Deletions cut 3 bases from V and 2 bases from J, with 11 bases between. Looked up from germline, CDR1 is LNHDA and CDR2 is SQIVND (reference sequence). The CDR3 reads CASSIFSLTGNTIYF. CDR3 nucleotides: TGTGCCAGTAGTATTTTCAGTCTGACTGGAAACACCATATATTTT.

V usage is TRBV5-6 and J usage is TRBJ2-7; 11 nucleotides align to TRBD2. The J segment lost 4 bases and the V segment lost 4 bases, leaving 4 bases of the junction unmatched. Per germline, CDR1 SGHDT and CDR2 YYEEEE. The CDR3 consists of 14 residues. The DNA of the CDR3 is TGTGCCAGCAGCCCACTAGCGGGAGATTACGAGCAGTACTTC. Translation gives CASSPLAGDYEQYF.

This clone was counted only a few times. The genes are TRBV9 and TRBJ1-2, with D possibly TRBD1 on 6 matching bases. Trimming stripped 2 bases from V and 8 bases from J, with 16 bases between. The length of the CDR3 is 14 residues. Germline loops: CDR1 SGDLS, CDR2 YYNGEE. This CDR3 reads CASSVSGVGIGYTF. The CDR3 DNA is TGTGCCAGCAGCGTTTCAGGGGTCGGTATCGGCTACACCTTC. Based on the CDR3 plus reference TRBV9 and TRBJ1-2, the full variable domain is DSGVTQTPKHLITATGQRVTLRCSPRSGDLSVYWYQQSLDQGLQFLIQYYNGEERAKGNILERFSAQQFPDLHSELNLSSLELGDSALYFCASSVSGVGIGYTFGSGTRLTVV.

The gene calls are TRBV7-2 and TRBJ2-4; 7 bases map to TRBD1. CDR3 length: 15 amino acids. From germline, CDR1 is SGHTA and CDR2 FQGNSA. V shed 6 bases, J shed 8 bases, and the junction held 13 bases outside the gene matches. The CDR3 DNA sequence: TGTGCCAGCAGTAGACAACAGGGGTTTCGGGACATTCAGTACTTC. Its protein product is CASSRQQGFRDIQYF.

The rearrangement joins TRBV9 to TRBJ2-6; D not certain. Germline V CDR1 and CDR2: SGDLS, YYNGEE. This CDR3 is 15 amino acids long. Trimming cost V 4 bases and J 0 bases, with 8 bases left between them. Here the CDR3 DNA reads TGTGCCAGCAGCTCTCGGAGCTCTGGGGCCAACGTCCTGACTTTC. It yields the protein CASSSRSSGANVLTF.

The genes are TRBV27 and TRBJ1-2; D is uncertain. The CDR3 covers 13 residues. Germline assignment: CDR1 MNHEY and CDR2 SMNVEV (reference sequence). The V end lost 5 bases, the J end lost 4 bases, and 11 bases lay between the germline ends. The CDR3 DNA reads TGTGCCAGCAGTCCCTTGGCCAGCTATGGCTACACCTTC. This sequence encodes CASSPLASYGYTF.

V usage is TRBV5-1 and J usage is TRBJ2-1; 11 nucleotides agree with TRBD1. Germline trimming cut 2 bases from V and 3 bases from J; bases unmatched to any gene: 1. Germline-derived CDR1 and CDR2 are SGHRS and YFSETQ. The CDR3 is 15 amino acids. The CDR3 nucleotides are TGCGCCAGCAGCTTCGGGACAGGGGGCTACAATGAGCAGTTCTTC. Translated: CASSFGTGGYNEQFF.

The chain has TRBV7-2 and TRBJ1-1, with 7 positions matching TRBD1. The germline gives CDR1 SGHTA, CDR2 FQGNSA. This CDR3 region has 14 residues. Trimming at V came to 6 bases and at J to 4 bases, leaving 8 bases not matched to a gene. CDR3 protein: CASSYRGSSTEAFF. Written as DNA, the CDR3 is TGTGCCAGCAGTTACAGGGGATCTAGCACTGAAGCTTTCTTT.

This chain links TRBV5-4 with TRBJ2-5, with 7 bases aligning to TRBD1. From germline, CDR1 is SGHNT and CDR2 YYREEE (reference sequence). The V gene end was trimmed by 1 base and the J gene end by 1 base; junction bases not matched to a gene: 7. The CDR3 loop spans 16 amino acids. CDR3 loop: CASSLRPGTVQETQYF. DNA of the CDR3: TGTGCCAGCAGCTTGCGCCCTGGGACAGTCCAAGAGACCCAGTACTTC.

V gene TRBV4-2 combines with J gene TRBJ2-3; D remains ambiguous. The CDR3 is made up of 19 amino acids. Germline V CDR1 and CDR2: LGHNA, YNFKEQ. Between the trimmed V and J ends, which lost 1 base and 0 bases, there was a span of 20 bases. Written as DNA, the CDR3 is TGTGCCAGCAGCCAAGTAATTTCTCCGCTGGCCTCTAGCACAGATACGCAGTATTTT. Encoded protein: CASSQVISPLASSTDTQYF.

CDR3: CASSPRQGPGNTIYF. The CDR3 DNA follows: TGTGCCAGCAGTCCTCGACAGGGCCCCGGAAACACCATATATTTT. This chain connects TRBV3-1 (or the pseudogene TRBV3-2) to TRBJ1-3, with 7 positions matching TRBD1. The CDR3 is 15 amino acids. V lost 6 bases, J lost 4 bases, and 9 bases stayed unmatched. From germline, CDR1 is LGHDT and CDR2 YNNKEL (reference sequence).

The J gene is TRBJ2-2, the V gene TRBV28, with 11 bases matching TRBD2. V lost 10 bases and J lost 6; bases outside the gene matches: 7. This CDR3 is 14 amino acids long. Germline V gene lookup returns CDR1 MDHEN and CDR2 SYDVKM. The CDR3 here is CAISRLAGPGELFF. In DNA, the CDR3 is TGTGCCATCTCCAGACTAGCGGGACCCGGGGAGCTGTTTTTT.

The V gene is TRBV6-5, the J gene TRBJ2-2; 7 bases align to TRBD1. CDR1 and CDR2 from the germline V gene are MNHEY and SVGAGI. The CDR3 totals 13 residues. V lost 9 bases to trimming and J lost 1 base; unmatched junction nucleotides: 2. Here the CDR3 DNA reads TGTGCCAGTAGGACAGGGAACACCGGGGAGCTGTTTTTT. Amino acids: CASRTGNTGELFF.

The CDR3 reads CASSPSSGVEASDTQYF. CDR3 coding DNA: TGTGCCAGCTCACCATCCAGCGGGGTAGAGGCGTCAGATACGCAGTATTTT. The V gene is TRBV18, the J gene TRBJ2-3; 7 bases map to TRBD2. The V gene end was trimmed by 2 bases and the J gene end by 4 bases; junction bases not matched to a gene: 12. Germline V gene sequence: CDR1 KGHSH, CDR2 LQKENI. This CDR3 is built from 17 residues.

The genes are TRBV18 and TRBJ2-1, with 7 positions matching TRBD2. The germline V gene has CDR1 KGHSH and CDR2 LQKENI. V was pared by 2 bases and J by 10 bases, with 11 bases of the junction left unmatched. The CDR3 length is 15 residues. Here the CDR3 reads CASSPAGGGSVEQFF. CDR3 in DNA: TGTGCCAGCTCACCAGCCGGTGGCGGGAGTGTAGAGCAGTTCTTC.

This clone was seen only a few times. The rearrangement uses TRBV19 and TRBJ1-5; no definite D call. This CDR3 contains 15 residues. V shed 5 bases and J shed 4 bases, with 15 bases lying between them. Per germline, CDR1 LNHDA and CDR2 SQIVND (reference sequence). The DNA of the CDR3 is TGTGCCAGTAGTTCCCTCACGAGAGCTAATCAGCCCCAGCATTTT. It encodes CASSSLTRANQPQHF.

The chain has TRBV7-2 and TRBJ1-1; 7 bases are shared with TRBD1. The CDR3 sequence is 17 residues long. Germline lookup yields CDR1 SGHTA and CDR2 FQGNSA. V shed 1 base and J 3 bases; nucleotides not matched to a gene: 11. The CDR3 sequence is CASSLEFRNRGDTEAFF. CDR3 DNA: TGTGCCAGCAGCTTAGAGTTCAGGAACAGGGGCGACACTGAAGCTTTCTTT.

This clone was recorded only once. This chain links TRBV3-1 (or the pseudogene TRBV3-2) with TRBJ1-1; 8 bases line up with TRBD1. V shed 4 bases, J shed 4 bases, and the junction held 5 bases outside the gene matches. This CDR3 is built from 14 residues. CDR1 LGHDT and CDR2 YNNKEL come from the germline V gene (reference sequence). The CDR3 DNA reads TGTGCCAGCAGCCGAAACAGGGGGAGCACTGAAGCTTTCTTT. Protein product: CASSRNRGSTEAFF.

CDR3 in DNA: TGTGCCAGCAGCTCGGAGGGGACAGGGACTCGGCCCCAGCATTTT. Its translation is CASSSEGTGTRPQHF. This chain joins TRBV5-8 and TRBJ1-5, with 9 nucleotides matching TRBD1. Trimming at V came to 3 bases and at J to 9 bases, leaving 10 bases not matched to a gene. The germline gives CDR1 SGHTS, CDR2 YDEGEE. The CDR3 has 15 residues.

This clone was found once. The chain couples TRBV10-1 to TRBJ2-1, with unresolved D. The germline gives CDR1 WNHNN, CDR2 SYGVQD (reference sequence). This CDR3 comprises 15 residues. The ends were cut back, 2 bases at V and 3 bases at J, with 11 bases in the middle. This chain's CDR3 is CASSEGDRVYNEQFF. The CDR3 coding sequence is TGCGCCAGCAGTGAGGGAGATCGGGTCTACAATGAGCAGTTCTTC.

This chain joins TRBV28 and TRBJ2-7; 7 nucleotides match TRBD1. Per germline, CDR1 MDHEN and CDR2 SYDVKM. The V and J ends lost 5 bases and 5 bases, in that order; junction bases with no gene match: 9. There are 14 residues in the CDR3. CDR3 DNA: TGTGCCAGCAGTCCCCCAGGGGACAGCGACGAGCAGTACTTC. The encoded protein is CASSPPGDSDEQYF.

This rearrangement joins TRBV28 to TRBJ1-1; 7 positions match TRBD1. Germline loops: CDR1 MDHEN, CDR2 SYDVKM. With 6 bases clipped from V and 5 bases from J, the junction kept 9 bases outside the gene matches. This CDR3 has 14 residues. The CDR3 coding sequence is TGTGCCAGCAGCCAGACAGGGATTAGTACTGAAGCTTTCTTT. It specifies CASSQTGISTEAFF. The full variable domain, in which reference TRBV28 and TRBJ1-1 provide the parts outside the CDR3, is DVKVTQSSRYLVKRTGEKVFLECVQDMDHENMFWYRQDPGLGLRLIYFSYDVKMKEKGDIPEGYSVSREKKERFSLILESASTNQTSMYLCASSQTGISTEAFFGQGTRLTVV.